These T cell receptor beta chains were read from a single sample in a study of blood T cell repertoires in COVID-19. The data were produced by immunoSEQ multiplex PCR, yet TCRdb's version contains in-frame clones alone and is incomplete. This table has about 230,000 clones, 75% to 90% appearing once. The source material was peripheral blood. Receptors were obtained from a woman aged 65 to 85 with active or convalescent COVID-19. CDR3s include the opening cysteine and the closing phenylalanine or tryptophan. Fields, in order: CDR3 protein, D gene, V gene. The D gene is left open where the match is weak.

cdr3_aa: CASSLGYYEQYF
d_call: NA
v_call: TRBV13

cdr3_aa: CASRSKDREETQYF
d_call: NA
v_call: TRBV12-2

cdr3_aa: CASSLVARNEQFF
d_call: NA
v_call: TRBV7-2

cdr3_aa: CASSNSGGAPGELFF
d_call: TRBD2
v_call: TRBV9

cdr3_aa: CASSVGAVSGANVLTF
d_call: NA
v_call: TRBV18

cdr3_aa: CAWSVQAGDPEAFF
d_call: NA
v_call: TRBV30

cdr3_aa: CSASSGNTIYF
d_call: NA
v_call: TRBV20-1

cdr3_aa: CASSTWTGGSNTEAFF
d_call: TRBD1
v_call: TRBV5-1

cdr3_aa: CASSLDRAGEYF
d_call: NA
v_call: TRBV11-2

cdr3_aa: CASSGLQGAEVGYTF
d_call: TRBD1
v_call: TRBV27

cdr3_aa: CATSDPGQGEAFF
d_call: NA
v_call: TRBV24-1

cdr3_aa: CASSVTGGNTEAFF
d_call: TRBD1
v_call: TRBV9

cdr3_aa: CASSLSGVNNEQFF
d_call: NA
v_call: TRBV7-3

cdr3_aa: CASSPRTDGYTF
d_call: NA
v_call: TRBV7-2

cdr3_aa: CASSPILAGVYNEQFF
d_call: TRBD2
v_call: TRBV2

cdr3_aa: CASSQEGTSGYTQYF
d_call: TRBD2
v_call: TRBV4-3

cdr3_aa: CASSPKTGLGEQYF
d_call: NA
v_call: TRBV11-2

cdr3_aa: CASSSGQGNSPLHF
d_call: TRBD1
v_call: TRBV7-9